These T cell receptor beta chains were read from a single sample in a study of shared clonotypes between healthy human individuals. The method was immunoSEQ multiplex PCR; TCRdb's version includes in-frame clones alone and lacks a portion of them. The sample yields 630,000 or so clones, roughly 98% seen once. The sample consisted of naive CD8+ T cells sorted from blood. The receptors come from a man aged 25 to 45 in good health. The CDR3 runs from the conserved cysteine through the conserved F or W. A D gene is named only where the DNA matches it firmly. Only part of the rows carry a size: once, few, many, or a class if the clone is expanded.

clone_size	v_call	d_call	j_call	cdr3_nt	cdr3_aa
.	TRBV4-3	.	TRBJ2-1	TGCGCCAGCAGCCAAGTAGCTTTAGGCAATGAGCAGTTCTTC	CASSQVALGNEQFF
.	TRBV7-2	TRBD2	TRBJ2-1	TGTGCCAGCAGCTTAGAAGTAGCGGGAGTCCCAAGCTCCTACAATGAGCAGTTCTTC	CASSLEVAGVPSSYNEQFF
.	TRBV29-1	.	TRBJ2-1	TGCAGCGTTGAAGATAGCCTAGCCCCCTACAATGAGCAGTTCTTC	CSVEDSLAPYNEQFF
.	TRBV11-1	TRBD1	TRBJ2-5	TGTGCCAGCAGCTTAGCGGTGGGACAGGGACAGTACCAAGAGACCCAGTACTTC	CASSLAVGQGQYQETQYF
.	TRBV13	.	TRBJ2-1	TGTGCCAGCAGCTTAGGTTCTGTCCTCGTCCATGAGCAGTTCTTC	CASSLGSVLVHEQFF
.	TRBV9	TRBD1	TRBJ2-7	TGTGCCAGCAGCCCACGACAGGGGCTCTCGACCTACGAGCAGTACTTC	CASSPRQGLSTYEQYF
once	TRBV29-1	TRBD1	TRBJ1-2	TGCAGCGTCCCGGACAGGAGAGGCTACACCTTC	CSVPDRRGYTF
.	TRBV2	.	TRBJ2-7	TGTGCCAGCACCCGAAAGACTTACTACGAGCAGTACTTC	CASTRKTYYEQYF
.	TRBV14	.	TRBJ2-3	TGTGCCAGCAGCCAAGATGATAGCGACACAGATACGCAGTATTTT	CASSQDDSDTDTQYF
.	TRBV12-2	.	TRBJ2-2	TGTGCAAGTCGCTATCGGGGGCGAACCGGGGAGCTGTTTTTT	CASRYRGRTGELFF